These 23 T cell receptor beta chains came from one sample sequenced in a study of lymphopenia after photon versus proton radiotherapy. TCRdb's copy holds only in-frame clones and misses some; the assay was immunoSEQ multiplex PCR. In the table there are some 30,000 clones, around 94% of which are singletons. Sequenced here: peripheral blood, sampled from a patient treated with photon-based radiotherapy. The receptors were sampled from a woman aged 45-60 years with cholangiocarcinoma.

The chain recombines TRBV16 with TRBJ1-1; possibly TRBD1 for D (5 bases). CDR3 length: 15 residues. Germline assignment: CDR1 KGHSY and CDR2 FQNENV. V was shortened by 4 bases and J by 0 bases, with 12 bases between the two germline ends. The CDR3 loop is CASSLPGVVNTEAFF. CDR3 nucleotide sequence: TGTGCCAGCAGCCTTCCGGGGGTGGTGAACACTGAAGCTTTCTTT.

Regarding this clone: At one boundary the junction diverges from the germline segment, which might be a read error. V gene TRBV7-7 combines with J gene TRBJ2-1; 15 nucleotides agree with TRBD2. CDR3 length: 16 amino acids. The germline gives CDR1 SSHAT, CDR2 FNYEAQ (reference sequence). This CDR3 is CASSARTSGGAGEQFF. CDR3 sequence (DNA): TGTGCTAGCAGCGCCAGGACTAGCGGGGGGGCAGGGGAGCAGTTCTTC.

V and J are TRBV19 and TRBJ1-4; D is unresolved. V was clipped by 5 bases and J by 2 bases, with 12 bases between them. The germline gives CDR1 LNHDA, CDR2 SQIVND (reference sequence). The CDR3 has 15 residues. In DNA form, the CDR3 reads TGTGCCAGTAGTCAATCGGTGGGGACTAATGAAAAACTGTTTTTT. Protein product: CASSQSVGTNEKLFF.

J is TRBJ1-4 and V is TRBV7-9; D may be TRBD1 (5 bases). Germline V gene lookup returns CDR1 SEHNR and CDR2 FQNEAQ (reference sequence). This CDR3 region has 14 residues. The ends were cut back, 5 bases at V and 4 bases at J, with 11 bases in the middle. CDR3 sequence (DNA): TGTGCCAGCAGCCGCGGGGGGTTTAATGAAAAACTGTTTTTT. Residues: CASSRGGFNEKLFF.

This chain joins TRBV18 and TRBJ1-5; tentative D call: TRBD1 (5 bases). Germline CDR1 is KGHSH and CDR2 is LQKENI. Trimming took 3 bases from V and 3 from J, leaving 24 bases between them. The length of the CDR3 is 19 residues. CDR3 sequence reads: CASSPSLLKDMGDNQPQHF. Written as DNA, the CDR3 is TGTGCCAGCTCACCCTCTTTATTGAAGGACATGGGGGACAATCAGCCCCAGCATTTT.

The chain links TRBV6-5 to TRBJ1-1; D gene unclear. The CDR3 runs to 14 residues. Germline lookup yields CDR1 MNHEY and CDR2 SVGAGI. With 4 bases removed from V and 5 bases from J, the gap between germline ends came to 14 bases. CDR3 region: CASSSWRSGTEAFF. Written as DNA, the CDR3 is TGTGCCAGCAGTTCATGGCGTTCGGGGACTGAAGCTTTCTTT.

This chain links TRBV19 with TRBJ1-1, with a weak D call TRBD1 (6 bases). V shed 7 bases and J shed 2 bases, with 17 bases lying between them. This CDR3 has 15 amino acids. The germline V gene has CDR1 LNHDA and CDR2 SQIVND (reference sequence). The CDR3 is CASNPSQGRNTEAFF. The CDR3 DNA follows: TGTGCCAGTAATCCGTCCCAGGGGCGAAACACTGAAGCTTTCTTT.

The V gene is TRBV27, the J gene TRBJ2-2, with 7 positions matching TRBD2. This CDR3 contains 15 residues. J was trimmed by 6 bases and V by 7 bases; bases with no gene match: 11. The germline gives CDR1 MNHEY, CDR2 SMNVEV (reference sequence). CDR3 DNA sequence: TGTGCCAGCACCCCTCGGGGGAGGGGTCCCGGGGAGCTGTTTTTT. Translated: CASTPRGRGPGELFF.

The chain links TRBV20-1 to TRBJ2-1; D remains unclear. Trimming stripped 0 bases from V and 14 bases from J, with 11 bases between. The germline V gene has CDR1 DFQATT and CDR2 SNEGSKA (reference sequence). CDR3 length: 11 amino acids. CDR3: CSARDSLGKFF. The CDR3 DNA sequence: TGCAGTGCTAGAGATAGCCTGGGCAAGTTCTTC.

This clone was seen once. The rearrangement uses TRBV13 and TRBJ2-3; D may be TRBD2 (5 bases). The germline gives CDR1 PRHDT, CDR2 FYEKMQ (reference sequence). The CDR3 totals 15 residues. The V end was cut by 2 bases, the J end by 0 bases, with 9 bases between. Here the CDR3 reads CASSLRGISTDTQYF. Here the CDR3 DNA reads TGTGCCAGCAGCTTACGGGGTATCAGCACAGATACGCAGTATTTT.

The V gene is TRBV30, the J gene TRBJ1-6; tentative D call: TRBD1 (6 bases). The germline V and J ends were trimmed by 2 bases and 10 bases, with 15 bases remaining between them. Germline values: CDR1 GTSNPN, CDR2 SVGIG (reference sequence). The CDR3 sequence is 14 residues long. The CDR3 reads CAWSLGHGGSPLHF. CDR3 DNA: TGTGCCTGGAGTCTGGGACACGGGGGATCACCCCTCCACTTT. The full variable domain, with the rest looked up from reference TRBV30 and TRBJ1-6, is SQTIHQWPATLVQPVGSPLSLECTVEGTSNPNLYWYRQAAGRGLQLLFYSVGIGQISSEVPQNLSASRPQDRQFILSSKKLLLSDSGFYLCAWSLGHGGSPLHFGNGTRLTVT.

The gene calls are TRBV18 and TRBJ2-1; 10 positions agree with TRBD1. CDR1 and CDR2 (germline): KGHSH, LQKENI. The CDR3 totals 15 residues. The V gene end was trimmed by 0 bases and the J gene end by 8 bases; junction bases not matched to a gene: 4. CDR3 region: CASSPPGQGIDEQFF. The CDR3 DNA reads TGTGCCAGCTCACCACCGGGACAGGGGATTGATGAGCAGTTCTTC.

V is TRBV6-5 and J is TRBJ1-2; the D is unclear. Germline assignment: CDR1 MNHEY and CDR2 SVGAGI. The CDR3 loop spans 15 amino acids. With 6 bases removed from V and 2 bases from J, the gap between germline ends came to 16 bases. CDR3 region: CASSPAASPNYGYTF. In DNA form, the CDR3 reads TGTGCCAGCAGCCCCGCGGCTAGCCCGAACTATGGCTACACCTTC.

The chain carries TRBV6-1 and TRBJ2-3, with TRBD2 identical over 9 bases. V shed 0 bases and J 2 bases; nucleotides not matched to a gene: 9. Germline CDR1 and CDR2: MNHNS and SASEGT. The CDR3 totals 18 residues. In nucleotides, the CDR3 is TGTGCCAGCAGTGAAGCAACTATAGCGGGGGCCCTCACAGATACGCAGTATTTT. Its protein is CASSEATIAGALTDTQYF.

This chain connects TRBV23-1 to TRBJ1-5, with 8 bases fitting TRBD1. TRBV23-1 is an ORF for which the function is uncertain. This CDR3 spans 20 amino acids. The trim removed 4 bases at V and 3 bases at J, leaving 20 bases unmatched. The CDR3: CASSRPPGTGSTPNNQPQHF. CDR3 coding DNA: TGCGCCAGCAGTCGACCCCCCGGGACAGGCTCGACCCCCAACAATCAGCCCCAGCATTTT.

The V and J genes are TRBV19 and TRBJ1-1; D not certain. The germline V gene encodes CDR1 LNHDA and CDR2 SQIVND (reference sequence). Between the trimmed V and J ends, which lost 2 bases and 4 bases, there was a span of 17 bases. The CDR3 spans 16 residues. The chain's CDR3 is CASSIMSASRGTEAFF. The CDR3 DNA reads as TGTGCCAGTAGTATAATGTCGGCCTCCCGGGGCACTGAAGCTTTCTTT.

J is TRBJ2-1 and V is TRBV25-1, with D perhaps TRBD1 or TRBD2 (5 bases each). V lost 6 bases to trimming and J lost 8 bases, with 17 bases between them. Looked up from germline, CDR1 is MGHDK and CDR2 is SYGVNS. This CDR3 has 14 amino acids. DNA for the CDR3: TGTGCCAGCAGGGAACATGGGGGTAAGGATGAGCAGTTCTTC. As protein: CASREHGGKDEQFF. The whole variable domain, remainder taken from reference TRBV25-1 and TRBJ2-1, is EADIYQTPRYLVIGTGKKITLECSQTMGHDKMYWYQQDPGMELHLIHYSYGVNSTEKGDLSSESTVSRIRTEHFPLTLESARPSHTSQYLCASREHGGKDEQFFGPGTRLTVL.

A single count supports this clone. The gene calls are TRBV5-5 and TRBJ1-1; no clear D gene. The CDR3 has 12 amino acids. Germline V gene data show CDR1 as SGHKS and CDR2 as YYEKEE (reference sequence). Trimming removed 4 bases from V and 4 bases from J, with 8 bases in between. CDR3 bases: TGTGCCAGCAGCGCAAAGCCCACTGAAGCTTTCTTT. Its translation is CASSAKPTEAFF.

The genes are TRBV21-1 and TRBJ1-5; the table's TRBD1 call for D was not verified on the DNA. TRBV21-1 is classified as a pseudogene. The CDR3 covers 17 residues. The CDR3 DNA sequence: TGTGCCAGCAGCAAAGAGATCGGCAGGGGTATTTGTCAGCCCCAGCATTTT. Its protein product is CASSKEIGRGICQPQHF.

The chain links TRBV30 to TRBJ2-7; D is ambiguous. V shed 5 bases and J shed 9 bases, with 20 bases lying between them. Germline lookup yields CDR1 GTSNPN and CDR2 SVGIG (reference sequence). There are 13 residues in the CDR3. The CDR3 protein is CAWGVGQTLGQYF. The CDR3 DNA sequence: TGTGCCTGGGGGGTAGGGCAGACTCTCGGGCAGTACTTC.

The gene calls are TRBV7-2 and TRBJ2-5, with 12 bases fitting TRBD2. Germline V gene sequence: CDR1 SGHTA, CDR2 FQGNSA. The V and J ends lost 1 base and 5 bases, in that order; junction bases with no gene match: 5. The CDR3 extends over 16 amino acids. The CDR3 is CASSLGLAGGYETQYF. In DNA, the CDR3 is TGTGCCAGCAGCTTAGGGCTAGCGGGGGGGTATGAGACCCAGTACTTC. Complete variable domain (other parts from reference TRBV7-2 and TRBJ2-5): GAGVSQSPSNKVTEKGKDVELRCDPISGHTALYWYRQSLGQGLEFLIYFQGNSAPDKSGLPSDRFSAERTGGSVSTLTIQRTQQEDSAVYLCASSLGLAGGYETQYFGPGTRLLVL.

V gene TRBV19 combines with J gene TRBJ1-1, with TRBD1 as a possible D gene (5 bases). V was clipped by 4 bases and J by 11 bases, with 17 bases between them. Germline V gene lookup returns CDR1 LNHDA and CDR2 SQIVND (reference sequence). This CDR3 is built from 13 residues. The DNA of the CDR3 is TGTGCCAGTAGTACAGGGTTAGGGGTATTCGCTTTCTTT. Protein: CASSTGLGVFAFF. Full variable domain (outside the CDR3, taken from reference TRBV19 and TRBJ1-1): DGGITQSPKYLFRKEGQNVTLSCEQNLNHDAMYWYRQDPGQGLRLIYYSQIVNDFQKGDIAEGYSVSREKKESFPLTVTSAQKNPTAFYLCASSTGLGVFAFFGQGTRLTVV.

The chain carries TRBV5-8 and TRBJ2-1, with D hard to call. CDR1 is SGHTS and CDR2 is YDEGEE in the germline V gene. V was pared by 9 bases and J by 8 bases, with 24 bases between. CDR3 length: 15 residues. The CDR3: CANPQIGRKSYEQFF. The CDR3 DNA reads TGTGCCAACCCGCAAATCGGACGAAAAAGTTATGAGCAGTTCTTC.